What follows is one T cell receptor beta chain and its context. Its target is unknown. The CDR3 length is 16 residues. V lost 5 bases to trimming and J lost 4 bases, with 21 bases between them. The germline CDR1 and CDR2 sequences are SGHRS and YFSETQ. In the CD4+ fraction, cells were divided into CD45RA+ naive and CD45RA-negative memory subsets. Clones were read by immunoSEQ multiplex PCR, and TCRdb kept only the in-frame ones, dropping some. The sample has 2 million to 2.5 million clones, 92% seen once. This sample was included in a study of shared clonotypes between healthy human individuals. Study outcomes and limitations: Between a few donors, naive CD4 clonotypes were shared at a level of around 5.1%.

What was sequenced was naive CD4+ T cells from PBMCs. Sample subset: CD45RA+ positively selected. The chain couples TRBV5-1 to TRBJ2-5, with D uncertain. The TCR was taken from a man younger than 30 in good health. Some clones in this sample may be carry-over from other donors' samples. The CDR3 DNA reads as TGCGCCAGCAGTTTTCTAAACCTAGGATGGGTAGAGACCCAGTACTTC. Translating it yields CASSFLNLGWVETQYF.